What follows describes a single T cell receptor beta chain. This CDR3 region has 12 residues. The germline CDR1 and CDR2 sequences are LGHNA and YSLEER. The V end was cut by 6 bases, the J end by 4 bases, with 9 bases between. Assignments of participants to cohorts depended upon their own reported clinical history. Two negative PCRs, clearance, or symptom resolution characterized the recovered Cohort 3 donors. This sample is part of a study of blood T cell repertoires in COVID-19. Sequencing was performed with immunoSEQ multiplex PCR; in TCRdb, only in-frame clones are kept and a portion is missing. The profile shows just under 250,000 clones, roughly 91% of them singletons.

The chain recombines TRBV4-3 with TRBJ2-5, with D perhaps matching TRBD1 (5 bases). The sequenced material came from PBMCs or T cells enriched from blood (not recorded which). The clonotype comes from a woman in her twenties or thirties who had recovered from COVID-19. In DNA form, the CDR3 reads TGCGCCAGCAGTTGGCAGGGAGAGACCCAGTACTTC. Translation: CASSWQGETQYF.